This is a list of T cell receptor beta chains from one sample in a study of cytomegalovirus exposure and HLA in healthy donors. Data came from immunoSEQ multiplex PCR; TCRdb stores just in-frame clones and leaves some out. The sample consists of approximately 85,000 clones, over 60% of them appearing once. Input material: PBMCs. The source of these receptors is a woman aged 40 to 55 in good health and CMV-seropositive. Each CDR3 is given with its conserved first and last residue. D genes are given only for firm matches. Clone sizes are given selectively: once, few, many, or a class where the clone is expanded.

J: TRBJ2-3
D: .
V: TRBV10-3
size: .
DNA: TGTGCCATCAGTGAGCCGATTGCGAGCGTGGAAGCAGATACGCAGTATTTT
CDR3: CAISEPIASVEADTQYF

J: TRBJ2-5
D: .
V: TRBV5-1
size: .
DNA: TGCGCCAGCAGCTTGGCTCAGGGTTCGCTGCGGCAAGAGACCCAGTACTTC
CDR3: CASSLAQGSLRQETQYF

J: TRBJ1-5
D: TRBD1
V: TRBV19
size: .
DNA: TGTGCCAGTAGTGAACAGGGGGGCAATCAGCCCCAGCATTTT
CDR3: CASSEQGGNQPQHF

J: TRBJ2-2
D: .
V: TRBV18
size: .
DNA: TGTGCCAGCTCACCCGGACATTCGAACACCGGGGAGCTGTTTTTT
CDR3: CASSPGHSNTGELFF

J: TRBJ1-3
D: TRBD1
V: TRBV10-3
size: few
DNA: TGTGCCGCCACAGGGGTTTCTGGAAACACCATATATTTT
CDR3: CAATGVSGNTIYF

J: TRBJ1-4
D: TRBD1
V: TRBV5-1
size: few
DNA: TGCGCCAGCAGCTTGAGGGACAGGGGGGCAGGAAAACTGTTTTTT
CDR3: CASSLRDRGAGKLFF

J: TRBJ1-2
D: TRBD1
V: TRBV7-8
size: .
DNA: TGTGCCAGCAGCTTAGAGGGACAGGCTGTCTATGGCTACACCTTC
CDR3: CASSLEGQAVYGYTF

J: TRBJ2-3
D: TRBD2
V: TRBV6-1
size: .
DNA: TGTGCCAGCAGCCACTCCGGGACTAACACAGATACGCAGTATTTT
CDR3: CASSHSGTNTDTQYF

J: TRBJ1-5
D: TRBD1
V: TRBV5-6
size: .
DNA: TGTGCCAGCAGCTATAACAGGGGGTCGGATCAGCCCCAGCATTTT
CDR3: CASSYNRGSDQPQHF

J: TRBJ1-2
D: .
V: TRBV5-6
size: .
DNA: TGTGCCAGCAGCTTGGGGGGAGGAGGGAACTATGGCTACACCTTC
CDR3: CASSLGGGGNYGYTF

J: TRBJ2-7
D: .
V: TRBV5-1
size: .
DNA: TGCGCCAGCAGCCGAGGGCCCGAGGCCTACGAGCAGTACTTC
CDR3: CASSRGPEAYEQYF

J: TRBJ1-2
D: .
V: TRBV30
size: .
DNA: TGTGCCTGGAGTGCCTTAGGAGCTAACTATGGCTACACCTTC
CDR3: CAWSALGANYGYTF

J: TRBJ1-1
D: .
V: TRBV6-1
size: .
DNA: TGTGCCAGCAGTGAATACCTAAGATCCGGTAACACTGAAGCTTTCTTT
CDR3: CASSEYLRSGNTEAFF

J: TRBJ1-2
D: .
V: TRBV5-6
size: .
DNA: TGTGCCAGCCAGGGACTTAATGGCTACACCTTC
CDR3: CASQGLNGYTF

J: TRBJ2-1
D: TRBD2
V: TRBV9
size: .
DNA: TGTGCCAGCACACTAGGACTAGCGGACTACAATGAGCAGTTCTTC
CDR3: CASTLGLADYNEQFF

J: TRBJ2-2
D: TRBD1
V: TRBV19
size: .
DNA: TGTGCCAGTAGTATCCAGGGGGACACCGGGGAGCTGTTTTTT
CDR3: CASSIQGDTGELFF

J: TRBJ1-5
D: TRBD1
V: TRBV30
size: .
DNA: TGTGCCTGGAGTAGGGACAGGGGGCAGGGTAGCAATCAGCCCCAGCATTTT
CDR3: CAWSRDRGQGSNQPQHF

J: TRBJ1-5
D: TRBD1
V: TRBV7-9
size: few
DNA: TGTGCCAGCAGCTCAGACAGGGATAGCAATCAGCCCCAGCATTTT
CDR3: CASSSDRDSNQPQHF

J: TRBJ1-1
D: TRBD1
V: TRBV9
size: .
DNA: TGTGCCAGCAGCCAGGGACAGGGGGCGTCTGAAGCTTTCTTT
CDR3: CASSQGQGASEAFF

J: TRBJ2-5
D: TRBD2
V: TRBV10-1
size: .
DNA: TGCGCCAGCAGTACCGGGACTATACAAGAGACCCAGTACTTC
CDR3: CASSTGTIQETQYF

J: TRBJ1-2
D: .
V: TRBV4-1
size: few
DNA: TGCGCCAGCAGCCAGGGTTGGAGGGGCTACACCTTC
CDR3: CASSQGWRGYTF

J: TRBJ1-1
D: TRBD1
V: TRBV2
size: .
DNA: TGTGCCAGCGTCCTGGGACAGGGGTTTTCTGAAGCTTTCTTT
CDR3: CASVLGQGFSEAFF

J: TRBJ1-1
D: .
V: TRBV28
size: .
DNA: TGTGCCAGCAGTCCAGGGTTCACTGAAGCTTTCTTT
CDR3: CASSPGFTEAFF

J: TRBJ1-2
D: .
V: TRBV30
size: .
DNA: TGTGCCTGGAGTTCCCTTTCGACTAGAAATGGCTACCCCTTC
CDR3: CAWSSLSTRNGYPF

J: TRBJ2-1
D: .
V: TRBV6-4
size: .
DNA: TGTGCCAGCAGTGGATTCCAGGCAAGCTCCTACAATGAGCAGTTCTTC
CDR3: CASSGFQASSYNEQFF

J: TRBJ1-6
D: .
V: TRBV5-6
size: few
DNA: TGTGCCAGCAGAAGGACTGTCTCGGTCTCACCCCTCCACTTT
CDR3: CASRRTVSVSPLHF

J: TRBJ2-1
D: TRBD2
V: TRBV2
size: .
DNA: TGTGCCAGCGGGGGGGATGAGCAGTTCTTC
CDR3: CASGGDEQFF

J: TRBJ1-1
D: .
V: TRBV10-2
size: few
DNA: TGCGCCAGCAGTGTAGGAGGGTTCACTGAAGCTTTCTTT
CDR3: CASSVGGFTEAFF

J: TRBJ2-3
D: TRBD2
V: TRBV5-1
size: .
DNA: TGCGCCAGCAGCCGGACTAGCGGGGGATCCACAGATACGCAGTATTTT
CDR3: CASSRTSGGSTDTQYF

J: TRBJ1-1
D: TRBD1
V: TRBV5-1
size: .
DNA: TGCGCCAGCAGCGCCGACAGGGAGACTGAAGCTTTCTTT
CDR3: CASSADRETEAFF

J: TRBJ1-1
D: TRBD1
V: TRBV19
size: .
DNA: TGTGCCAGTAGTTTGGGACAGGCAAACACTGAAGCTTTCTTT
CDR3: CASSLGQANTEAFF

J: TRBJ2-3
D: TRBD1
V: TRBV5-1
size: .
DNA: TGCGCCAGCAGCTTGTCTTGGACAGGGGGTTTAGATACGCAGTATTTT
CDR3: CASSLSWTGGLDTQYF

J: TRBJ1-6
D: .
V: TRBV7-2
size: .
DNA: TGTGCCAGCACCGAGGGCACCAGCTCCTATAATTCACCCCTCCACTTT
CDR3: CASTEGTSSYNSPLHF

J: TRBJ2-5
D: .
V: TRBV5-1
size: .
DNA: TGCGCCAGCAGCTTGGCCCCGCCAGGGATTGGAGAGACCCAGTACTTC
CDR3: CASSLAPPGIGETQYF

J: TRBJ2-5
D: TRBD2
V: TRBV6-1
size: .
DNA: TGTGCCAGCAGTGAATACGCAGCCGGGGGGCAAGAGACCCAGTACTTC
CDR3: CASSEYAAGGQETQYF

J: TRBJ2-2
D: TRBD2
V: TRBV30
size: .
DNA: TGTGCCTGGACTATTAGCGGGAGGGCTGACGGGGAGCTGTTTTTT
CDR3: CAWTISGRADGELFF

J: TRBJ1-5
D: .
V: TRBV5-6
size: .
DNA: TGTGCCAGCACCTGGGGGGTTAGCAATCAGCCCCAGCATTTT
CDR3: CASTWGVSNQPQHF

J: TRBJ2-1
D: TRBD2
V: TRBV27
size: .
DNA: TGTGCCAGCAGTTCGATAGCGGGGGGCTACAATGAGCAGTTCTTC
CDR3: CASSSIAGGYNEQFF

J: TRBJ1-1
D: TRBD1
V: TRBV5-8
size: .
DNA: TGTGCCAGCAGCTACCGGGACAGGGGAAACACTGAAGCTTTCTTT
CDR3: CASSYRDRGNTEAFF

J: TRBJ1-4
D: .
V: TRBV18
size: few
DNA: TGTGCCAGCTCACCACCGTCCCAGGAAAAACTGTTTTTT
CDR3: CASSPPSQEKLFF

J: TRBJ2-5
D: TRBD2
V: TRBV7-8
size: few
DNA: TGTGCCAGCAGCCAAGTAGCGGGAGTGGGAGAGACCCAGTACTTC
CDR3: CASSQVAGVGETQYF

J: TRBJ1-1
D: TRBD1
V: TRBV18
size: .
DNA: TGTGCCAGCTCACCCCCGGGACAGAGGAACACTGAAGCTTTCTTT
CDR3: CASSPPGQRNTEAFF

J: TRBJ1-2
D: .
V: TRBV5-6
size: .
DNA: TGTGCCAGCAGCTCCCTCGAGAGATACACCTTC
CDR3: CASSSLERYTF

J: TRBJ1-1
D: .
V: TRBV2
size: .
DNA: TGTGCCAGCACGGGGATGAACACTGAAGCTTTCTTT
CDR3: CASTGMNTEAFF

J: TRBJ1-1
D: .
V: TRBV5-1
size: .
DNA: TGCGCCAGCAGCTCTCGGACAGAGTCTGAAGCTTTCTTT
CDR3: CASSSRTESEAFF

J: TRBJ2-2
D: TRBD1
V: TRBV6-1
size: .
DNA: TGTGCCAGCAGTGCGATCTGGGACAGGAACACCGGGGAGCTGTTTTTT
CDR3: CASSAIWDRNTGELFF

J: TRBJ2-3
D: .
V: TRBV6-5
size: .
DNA: TGTGCCAACCCTCTGGGGGAGGCGACAGATACGCAGTATTTT
CDR3: CANPLGEATDTQYF

J: TRBJ2-1
D: TRBD2
V: TRBV25-1
size: .
DNA: TGTGCCAGCAGTGGGGTAGCGGGAGGATCCAATGAGCAGTTCTTC
CDR3: CASSGVAGGSNEQFF

J: TRBJ1-1
D: TRBD1
V: TRBV5-6
size: .
DNA: TGTGCCAGCAGCTTGTTGCCGGGACAGATGAACACTGAAGCTTTCTTT
CDR3: CASSLLPGQMNTEAFF

J: TRBJ1-4
D: TRBD1
V: TRBV5-1
size: .
DNA: TGCGCCAGCAGCCCGGCCCAGGGGGCGCGGGAAAAACTGTTTTTT
CDR3: CASSPAQGAREKLFF

J: TRBJ2-7
D: .
V: TRBV21-1
size: .
DNA: TGTGCCAGCAGCAAAGGCGTGGGGAGCTCCTACGAGCAGTACTTC
CDR3: CASSKGVGSSYEQYF

J: TRBJ1-3
D: .
V: TRBV6-5
size: few
DNA: TGTGCCAGTACAGGTTCTGGAAACACCATATATTTT
CDR3: CASTGSGNTIYF

J: TRBJ2-7
D: .
V: TRBV7-2
size: .
DNA: TGTGCCAGCAGCTTCCCCTCCAGCTACGAGCAGTACTTC
CDR3: CASSFPSSYEQYF

J: TRBJ2-1
D: TRBD2
V: TRBV10-3
size: .
DNA: TGTGCCATCAGTGAGGTGTCAGCGGGGGGGGGCCATGAGCAGTTCTTC
CDR3: CAISEVSAGGGHEQFF

J: TRBJ2-7
D: TRBD1
V: TRBV5-8
size: few
DNA: TGTGCCAGCAGCGCGACAGGGCAATTTTACGAGCAGTACTTC
CDR3: CASSATGQFYEQYF

J: TRBJ2-5
D: TRBD2
V: TRBV4-1
size: .
DNA: TGCGCCAGCAGCCAAGGGACTAGCGGGGAACAAGAGACCCAGTACTTC
CDR3: CASSQGTSGEQETQYF

J: TRBJ2-1
D: .
V: TRBV5-1
size: .
DNA: TGCGCCAGCTCAGTATCAGGGGGGAGCTCCTACAATGAGCAGTTCTTC
CDR3: CASSVSGGSSYNEQFF

J: TRBJ1-6
D: TRBD1
V: TRBV30
size: .
DNA: TGTGCCTGGACACAGGGGAATTCACCCCTCCACTTT
CDR3: CAWTQGNSPLHF

J: TRBJ1-3
D: .
V: TRBV6-6
size: .
DNA: TGTGCCAGCAGGGCAGGGGCCCGCTCTGGAAACACCATATATTTT
CDR3: CASRAGARSGNTIYF